Following are 22 T cell receptor beta chains from one sample sequenced in a study of cytomegalovirus exposure and HLA in healthy donors. PCR involved 60 Vbeta and 13 Jbeta primers. The data were produced by immunoSEQ multiplex PCR, yet TCRdb's version contains in-frame clones alone and is incomplete. The sample contains 150,000 or so clones, 80% of which appear only once. What was sequenced was PBMCs. The receptors were gathered from a woman in her forties or fifties in good health and CMV-seropositive.

This rearrangement joins TRBV4-2 to TRBJ1-1; D possibly corresponds to TRBD1 (6 bases). CDR3 length: 15 residues. Per the germline V gene, CDR1 is LGHNA and CDR2 is YNFKEQ. V lost 1 base, J lost 5 bases, and 14 bases lay in between. CDR3 protein: CASSQVRGGSTEAFF. The CDR3 coding sequence is TGTGCCAGCAGCCAAGTGAGGGGGGGTTCGACTGAAGCTTTCTTT.

This clone was counted a few times. V is TRBV7-2 and J is TRBJ1-1; D unresolved. The CDR3 loop spans 14 amino acids. Deletions cut 5 bases from V and 2 bases from J, with 12 bases between. Germline CDR1 is SGHTA and CDR2 is FQGNSA. CDR3 nucleotide sequence: TGTGCCAGCAGCCCCCTTTCGTCCAACACTGAAGCTTTCTTT. This encodes CASSPLSSNTEAFF.

The V and J genes are TRBV5-1 and TRBJ2-2; D uncertain. CDR3 length: 13 amino acids. Germline V lookup: CDR1 SGHRS, CDR2 YFSETQ. Trimming pared 2 bases from V and 1 base from J, leaving 3 bases between. The CDR3 protein is CASSFRNTGELFF. DNA for the CDR3: TGCGCCAGCAGCTTTAGGAACACCGGGGAGCTGTTTTTT.

Remarks on this clone: The junction and the germline gene differ at one end; a read error may be behind it. The V call is TRBV11-2, the J call TRBJ2-1, with D possibly TRBD2 on 5 matching bases. From germline, CDR1 is SGHAT and CDR2 FQNNGV. The CDR3 covers 15 residues. The CDR3 reads CASSLDGSSYNEQFF. DNA for the CDR3: TGTGCCAGCAGCTTAGATGGGAGCTCCTACAATGAACAGTTCTTC.

The chain couples TRBV7-3 to TRBJ2-3; TRBD2 matches at 12 bases. This CDR3 has 13 amino acids. V lost 4 bases and J lost 11; bases outside the gene matches: 4. Germline CDR1 is SGHTA and CDR2 is FQGTGA. For the CDR3, the DNA is TGTGCCAGCAGCTCACCGGGACTAGCGGGGCAGTATTTT. Translated: CASSSPGLAGQYF.

For the CDR3, the DNA is TGTGCCACGACACAAGCGGGGGGCTCCTACGAGCAGTACTTC. It encodes CATTQAGGSYEQYF. The rearrangement joins TRBV10-3 to TRBJ2-7; 9 bases are a match to TRBD2. Germline assignment: CDR1 ENHRY and CDR2 SYGVKD. CDR3 length: 14 residues. With V trimmed by 10 bases and J by 0 bases, 7 bases remained unmatched.

V is TRBV7-9 and J is TRBJ2-5; D uncertain. The V gene lost 3 bases and the J gene lost 4 bases, with 3 bases spanning the gap. The germline V gene has CDR1 SEHNR and CDR2 FQNEAQ (reference sequence). CDR3 length: 11 residues. The CDR3 is CASSFLETQYF. The CDR3 nucleotides are TGTGCCAGCAGCTTCCTAGAGACCCAGTACTTC.

The chain employs TRBV30 and TRBJ1-2; 7 bases align to TRBD1. The trim removed 3 bases at V and 4 bases at J, leaving 8 bases unmatched. CDR3 length equals 14 residues. The germline V gene has CDR1 GTSNPN and CDR2 SVGIG (reference sequence). The CDR3 here is CAWRRQGEGYGYTF. In DNA form, the CDR3 reads TGTGCCTGGAGAAGACAGGGTGAGGGCTATGGCTACACCTTC.

The genes are TRBV2 and TRBJ2-3; 7 positions agree with TRBD2. J was trimmed by 1 base and V by 2 bases; bases with no gene match: 6. The CDR3 has 16 residues. Germline-derived CDR1 and CDR2 are SNHLY and FYNNEI. CDR3 protein: CASSEWPGGRTDTQYF. The DNA of the CDR3 is TGTGCCAGCAGTGAATGGCCGGGGGGACGCACAGATACGCAGTATTTT.

This clone has more than one count but fewer than ten. This chain links TRBV6-1 with TRBJ1-2; tentative D call: TRBD1 (5 bases). The CDR3 runs 12 residues. Trimming shortened V by 6 bases and J by 4 bases, and 9 bases separated the two germline ends. CDR1 and CDR2 from the germline V gene are MNHNS and SASEGT. CDR3 DNA: TGTGCCAGCAGACAGGCAGTCTATGGCTACACCTTC. Protein sequence: CASRQAVYGYTF.

The rearrangement uses TRBV4-2 and TRBJ2-5; 10 nucleotides align to TRBD2. V shed 1 base and J 2 bases; nucleotides not matched to a gene: 10. The V gene's germline CDR1 is LGHNA and CDR2 YNFKEQ. This CDR3 spans 18 amino acids. Here the CDR3 reads CASSQAVRGTSAQETQYF. In DNA form, the CDR3 reads TGTGCCAGCAGCCAAGCTGTAAGGGGGACTAGCGCACAAGAGACCCAGTACTTC.

J is TRBJ2-2 and V is TRBV5-1, with D uncertain. The V gene's germline CDR1 is SGHRS and CDR2 YFSETQ. This CDR3 is 14 amino acids long. Trimming shortened V by 1 base and J by 5 bases, and 9 bases separated the two germline ends. CDR3 loop: CASSLQPGTGELFF. The DNA of the CDR3 is TGCGCCAGCAGCTTGCAGCCAGGAACCGGGGAGCTGTTTTTT.

This rearrangement joins TRBV5-4 to TRBJ2-7; 9 positions agree with TRBD1. Trimming cost V 1 base and J 7 bases; bases outside gene matches: 6. Germline loops: CDR1 SGHNT, CDR2 YYREEE (reference sequence). The CDR3 loop spans 14 amino acids. The CDR3 loop is CASSLRTGAQEQYF. The CDR3 region has the DNA TGTGCCAGCAGCTTGAGGACAGGGGCCCAAGAGCAGTACTTC.

This clone showed up just once. The chain combines TRBV27 with TRBJ1-2; 8 nucleotides align to TRBD1. With V trimmed by 7 bases and J by 5 bases, 12 bases remained unmatched. Per the germline V gene, CDR1 is MNHEY and CDR2 is SMNVEV (reference sequence). This CDR3 region has 15 residues. In DNA, the CDR3 is TGTGCCAGCACCCCCCTTGGACAGGGCTCGTATGGCTACACCTTC. Its protein is CASTPLGQGSYGYTF.

This clone was seen more than once but under ten times. The CDR3 is CASSQREQGHTIYF. CDR3 nucleotide sequence: TGCGCCAGCAGCCAAAGAGAGCAGGGGCACACCATATATTTT. The V gene is TRBV4-1, the J gene TRBJ1-3; the D gene is possibly TRBD1 (6 bases). CDR1 is MGHRA and CDR2 is YSYEKL in the germline V gene. The CDR3 has 14 residues. The V end was cut by 2 bases, the J end by 8 bases, with 13 bases between.

This clone was counted between two and nine times. The chain couples TRBV7-8 to TRBJ2-1, with 13 bases that match TRBD2. Germline-derived CDR1 and CDR2 are SGHVS and FQNEAQ. This CDR3 spans 16 amino acids. V gave up 5 bases and J gave up 4 bases; unmatched junction bases: 5. CDR3 in amino acids: CASSGLAGASYNEQFF. CDR3 DNA: TGTGCCAGCAGCGGACTAGCGGGGGCGTCATACAATGAGCAGTTCTTC.

This clone occurred once. The J gene is TRBJ1-1, the V gene TRBV27; 7 bases fit TRBD1. The CDR3 consists of 14 residues. Trimming cost V 5 bases and J 4 bases; bases outside gene matches: 7. Germline V gene data show CDR1 as MNHEY and CDR2 as SMNVEV (reference sequence). The CDR3 loop reads CASSQQGWVTEAFF. The CDR3 region has the DNA TGTGCCAGCAGTCAACAGGGGTGGGTCACTGAAGCTTTCTTT.

This chain joins TRBV7-2 and TRBJ2-2, with 7 positions matching TRBD1. Germline-derived CDR1 and CDR2 are SGHTA and FQGNSA. V lost 4 bases to trimming and J lost 5 bases; unmatched junction nucleotides: 7. CDR3 length equals 15 residues. The CDR3 region has the DNA TGTGCCAGCAGCTCCACCGGGACAGCTACCGGGGAGCTGTTTTTT. Translating it yields CASSSTGTATGELFF.

This clone was seen only a few times. The rearrangement joins TRBV4-3 to TRBJ2-3, with 12 bases lining up with TRBD2. Germline values: CDR1 LGHNA, CDR2 YSLEER. V lost 2 bases to trimming and J lost 5 bases; unmatched junction nucleotides: 2. The CDR3 sequence is 15 residues long. CDR3 sequence reads: CASSQRLAGVDTQYF. The CDR3 nucleotides read TGCGCCAGCAGCCAAAGACTAGCGGGGGTAGATACGCAGTATTTT.

As concerns this clone: The sample has other DNA sequences that encode this CDR3 too. J is TRBJ2-7 and V is TRBV7-2, with a tentative D call TRBD2 (5 bases). Trimming cost V 1 base and J 0 bases, with 7 bases left between them. CDR1 is SGHTA and CDR2 is FQGNSA in the germline V gene. The CDR3 is made up of 14 amino acids. DNA of the CDR3: TGTGCCAGCAGCTTAGTGGGGAGCTCCTACGAGCAGTACTTC. It is translated as CASSLVGSSYEQYF. The entire variable domain, with the rest obtained from reference TRBV7-2 and TRBJ2-7, is as follows: GAGVSQSPSNKVTEKGKDVELRCDPISGHTALYWYRQSLGQGLEFLIYFQGNSAPDKSGLPSDRFSAERTGGSVSTLTIQRTQQEDSAVYLCASSLVGSSYEQYFGPGTRLTVT.

The chain recombines TRBV25-1 with TRBJ1-3, with 8 bases that match TRBD1. Germline V CDR1 and CDR2: MGHDK, SYGVNS. J gave up 1 base and V 6 bases, and 11 bases lay outside the gene matches. CDR3 size: 17 residues. CDR3 DNA: TGTGCCAGCAGCCCACCGGGACAGGATTTATCTGGAAACACCATATATTTT. Encoded protein: CASSPPGQDLSGNTIYF.

This clone was observed a handful of times. The chain uses TRBV19 and TRBJ1-1; D gene ambiguous. Germline V gene data show CDR1 as LNHDA and CDR2 as SQIVND (reference sequence). This CDR3 is 12 amino acids long. V lost 0 bases, J lost 11 bases, and 10 bases lay in between. CDR3 in amino acids: CASSIEGSGAFF. DNA for the CDR3: TGTGCCAGTAGTATAGAGGGATCGGGGGCTTTCTTT.